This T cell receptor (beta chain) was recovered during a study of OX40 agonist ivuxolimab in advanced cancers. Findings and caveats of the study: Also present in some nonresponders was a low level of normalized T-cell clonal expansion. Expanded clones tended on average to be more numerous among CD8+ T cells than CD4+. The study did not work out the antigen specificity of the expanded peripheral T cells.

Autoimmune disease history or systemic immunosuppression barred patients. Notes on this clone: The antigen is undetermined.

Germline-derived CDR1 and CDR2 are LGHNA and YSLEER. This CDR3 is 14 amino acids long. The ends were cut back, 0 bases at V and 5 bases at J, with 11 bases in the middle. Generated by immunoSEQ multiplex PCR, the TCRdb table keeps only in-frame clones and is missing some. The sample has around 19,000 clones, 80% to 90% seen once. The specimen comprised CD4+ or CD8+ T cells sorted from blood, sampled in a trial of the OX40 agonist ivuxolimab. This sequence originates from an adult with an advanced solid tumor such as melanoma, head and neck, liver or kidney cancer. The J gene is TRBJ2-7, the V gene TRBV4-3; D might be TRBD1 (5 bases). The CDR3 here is CASSQDRVLDEQYF. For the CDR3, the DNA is TGCGCCAGCAGCCAAGACAGGGTTCTCGACGAGCAGTACTTC.